These T cell receptor beta chains were read from a single sample in a study of cytomegalovirus exposure and HLA in healthy donors. The assay was immunoSEQ multiplex PCR, and TCRdb's table has in-frame clones only and misses some. There are around 99,000 clones in the sample; roughly 82% occur only once, and 2% to 3% lies in the top ten. Sequencing was performed on PBMCs. The receptors stem from a man aged 25-45 years in good health and CMV-seropositive. Each CDR3 is given with its conserved first and last residue. Each record gives: V gene, D gene, J gene, clone size, CDR3 protein, CDR3 DNA. A D gene is named only where the DNA matches it firmly. The listing skips clone size in some rows; elsewhere it reads once, few, many or a size class.

>TRBV7-9|TRBD1|TRBJ1-4|-
CASSQGQSNEKLFF
TGTGCCAGCAGCCAGGGACAGTCTAATGAAAAACTGTTTTTT
>TRBV27|-|TRBJ1-1|few
CASRWRTASNTEAFF
TGTGCCAGCAGGTGGAGGACAGCATCGAACACTGAAGCTTTCTTT
>TRBV7-9|-|TRBJ2-7|-
CASSTRQARSSYEQYF
TGTGCCAGCAGCACCCGACAGGCCCGTTCCTCCTACGAGCAGTACTTC
>TRBV27|-|TRBJ2-5|-
CASKSTGGGGETQYF
TGTGCCAGCAAATCCACGGGGGGCGGGGGAGAGACCCAGTACTTC
>TRBV6-1|-|TRBJ1-2|-
CASSEGDRNYGYTF
TGTGCCAGCAGTGAAGGCGACAGGAACTATGGCTACACCTTC
>TRBV18|-|TRBJ2-3|once
CASSWMEGAQGTDTQYF
TGTGCCAGCTCGTGGATGGAGGGGGCCCAAGGGACAGATACGCAGTATTTT
>TRBV6-6|-|TRBJ1-3|-
CASRSTGLGNTIYF
TGTGCCAGCAGGTCAACAGGGCTTGGAAACACCATATATTTT
>TRBV5-1|TRBD1|TRBJ2-1|-
CASSRTGEIGEQFF
TGCGCCAGCAGTAGGACAGGGGAAATAGGTGAGCAGTTCTTC
>TRBV5-6|TRBD2|TRBJ2-3|few
CASSYGAGPSTDTQYF
TGTGCCAGCAGCTACGGAGCGGGGCCTAGCACAGATACGCAGTATTTT
>TRBV6-5|TRBD2|TRBJ2-5|-
CASSYGGGLETQYF
TGTGCCAGCAGTTACGGCGGGGGGTTAGAGACCCAGTACTTC
>TRBV7-9|TRBD2|TRBJ2-7|-
CSSSLLAGGISYEQYF
TGTTCCAGCAGCTTGCTAGCGGGGGGGATCTCCTACGAGCAGTACTTC
>TRBV5-1|TRBD2|TRBJ2-3|-
CATTIAGAYTDTQYF
TGCGCCACCACCATAGCGGGGGCCTATACAGATACGCAGTATTTT
>TRBV7-9|-|TRBJ2-3|-
CASSLGGGGSDTQYF
TGTGCCAGCAGCTTAGGAGGGGGGGGGTCAGATACGCAGTATTTT
>TRBV19|-|TRBJ2-3|-
CASSMSFSTDTQYF
TGTGCCAGTAGTATGTCCTTTAGCACAGATACGCAGTATTTT
>TRBV14|TRBD1|TRBJ1-1|-
CASSQGDRVDTEAFF
TGTGCCAGCAGCCAAGGGGACAGGGTGGACACTGAAGCTTTCTTT
>TRBV5-1|-|TRBJ2-5|-
CASSNREDGAETQYF
TGCGCCAGCAGCAATAGGGAGGACGGTGCGGAGACCCAGTACTTC
>TRBV11-2|-|TRBJ1-1|few
CASNPWYGGAEAFF
TGTGCCAGCAACCCCTGGTACGGGGGAGCTGAAGCTTTCTTT
>TRBV9|TRBD2|TRBJ2-1|-
CASSVEALAGGNNEQFF
TGTGCCAGCAGCGTAGAAGCTCTAGCGGGGGGTAACAATGAGCAGTTCTTC
>TRBV5-1|TRBD1|TRBJ2-7|-
CASSPGQGEYEQYF
TGCGCCAGCAGCCCAGGACAGGGGGAATACGAGCAGTACTTC
>TRBV11-2|-|TRBJ1-2|few
CASSLDWTDGYTF
TGTGCCAGCAGCTTAGATTGGACAGACGGCTACACCTTC
>TRBV4-1|TRBD1|TRBJ1-1|-
CASSQDRDRGFWITEAFF
TGCGCCAGCAGCCAAGATCGGGACAGGGGCTTTTGGATCACTGAAGCTTTCTTT
>TRBV19|-|TRBJ1-1|-
CASSTSGNTEAFF
TGTGCCAGTAGTACATCCGGGAACACTGAAGCTTTCTTT
>TRBV7-9|TRBD1|TRBJ1-5|-
CASSFSLGHRGNNQPQHF
TGTGCCAGCAGCTTCTCTCTCGGGCACAGGGGGAACAATCAGCCCCAGCATTTT
>TRBV4-2|TRBD1|TRBJ2-1|-
CASSPGQGPPNEQFF
TGTGCCAGCAGCCCCGGACAGGGGCCTCCGAATGAGCAGTTCTTC
>TRBV11-3|-|TRBJ2-3|-
CASSLEQDGTDTQYF
TGTGCCAGCAGCTTAGAACAGGATGGCACAGATACGCAGTATTTT
>TRBV6-5|-|TRBJ2-4|few
CASSYSTGAKNIQYF
TGTGCCAGCAGTTACTCGACTGGGGCCAAAAACATTCAGTACTTC
>TRBV30|-|TRBJ1-2|-
CAWITQNVYGYTF
TGTGCCTGGATAACACAGAACGTCTATGGCTACACCTTC
>TRBV5-1|-|TRBJ1-1|-
CASSLGGGAGTEAFF
TGCGCCAGCAGCTTGGGTGGGGGGGCGGGCACTGAAGCTTTCTTT
>TRBV11-3|-|TRBJ1-1|once
CASSVSGANTEAFF
TGTGCCAGCAGCGTAAGTGGGGCCAACACTGAAGCTTTCTTT
>TRBV7-8|-|TRBJ1-5|-
CASSFPGDNQPQHF
TGTGCCAGCAGCTTTCCAGGGGACAATCAGCCCCAGCATTTT
>TRBV5-1|TRBD1|TRBJ1-4|-
CASSRQGATNEKLFF
TGCGCCAGCAGCAGACAGGGTGCGACTAATGAAAAACTGTTTTTT
>TRBV2|-|TRBJ1-1|-
CAKIAEINTEAFF
TGTGCCAAAATAGCAGAGATCAACACTGAAGCTTTCTTT